The 27 T cell receptor beta chains reported below all come from one sample, sequenced in a study of blood T cell repertoires in COVID-19. Generated by immunoSEQ multiplex PCR, the TCRdb table keeps only in-frame clones and is missing some. This sample has roughly 230,000 clones, with about nine tenths found just once. Sample: peripheral blood. Receptors were obtained from a man between 25 and 39 years old with COVID-19, enrolled during active disease.

The chain's CDR3 is CASSNTGRGRTGELFF. Written as DNA, the CDR3 is TGTGCCAGTAGCAATACGGGTAGGGGCCGCACCGGGGAGCTGTTTTTT. The chain links TRBV19 to TRBJ2-2; possible D gene TRBD1, 5 bases. The ends were cut back, 6 bases at V and 4 bases at J, with 18 bases in the middle. Germline V gene sequence: CDR1 LNHDA, CDR2 SQIVND (reference sequence). The CDR3 extends over 16 amino acids.

The chain links TRBV12-1 to TRBJ1-6; no DNA check was done on the table's D call, TRBD1. TRBV12-1 is deemed a pseudogene. This CDR3 comprises 15 residues. The CDR3: CASSWVRDKYSPLHF. The CDR3 region has the DNA TGTGCCAGCAGCTGGGTCCGGGACAAGTATTCACCCCTCCACTTT.

J is TRBJ2-5 and V is TRBV5-4, with 9 bases lining up with TRBD1. The CDR3 runs 15 residues. V gave up 2 bases and J gave up 4 bases; unmatched junction bases: 6. Germline V gives CDR1 SGHNT, CDR2 YYREEE (reference sequence). Here the CDR3 reads CASSLQGALGETQYF. Here the CDR3 DNA reads TGTGCCAGCAGCTTACAGGGGGCTCTAGGAGAGACCCAGTACTTC. Together with reference TRBV5-4 and TRBJ2-5, the CDR3 gives the full variable domain: ETGVTQSPTHLIKTRGQQVTLRCSSQSGHNTVSWYQQALGQGPQFIFQYYREEENGRGNFPPRFSGLQFPNYSSELNVNALELDDSALYLCASSLQGALGETQYFGPGTRLLVL.

V and J are TRBV15 and TRBJ1-2; 8 bases are a match to TRBD1. V lost 1 base to trimming and J lost 3 bases; unmatched junction nucleotides: 4. CDR1 and CDR2 from the germline V gene are LNHNV and YYDKDF (reference sequence). This CDR3 comprises 15 residues. CDR3 amino acids: CATSRGVQGDYGYTF. The CDR3, as DNA: TGTGCCACCAGCAGAGGCGTACAGGGGGACTATGGCTACACCTTC.

V and J are TRBV6-6 and TRBJ1-5; D is possibly TRBD1 (6 bases). With 5 bases removed from V and 0 bases from J, the gap between germline ends came to 17 bases. The CDR3 is 17 amino acids. Germline V gene sequence: CDR1 MNHNY, CDR2 SVGAGI (reference sequence). The CDR3, as DNA: TGTGCCAGCAGTCCACCTTGGACAGTTAATAGCAATCAGCCCCAGCATTTT. Translating it yields CASSPPWTVNSNQPQHF.

The V gene is TRBV2, the J gene TRBJ1-2, with a tentative D call TRBD1 (5 bases). This CDR3 is 13 amino acids long. The V and J ends lost 8 bases and 2 bases respectively, with 12 bases between them. In germline, CDR1 is SNHLY, CDR2 FYNNEI. CDR3 DNA sequence: TGTGCCAGCCGGGGGGAGTACAACTATGGCTACACCTTC. Translating it yields CASRGEYNYGYTF.

This chain joins TRBV6-5 and TRBJ1-1; TRBD1 might be the D (6 bases). V was clipped by 0 bases and J by 10 bases, with 6 bases between them. Germline loops: CDR1 MNHEY, CDR2 SVGAGI. This CDR3 contains 11 residues. The CDR3 coding sequence is TGTGCCAGCAGTTACTCAGGGGGAGCTTTCTTT. Amino acids: CASSYSGGAFF.

The rearrangement links TRBV10-2 to TRBJ1-4, with D maybe TRBD1 (5 bases). This CDR3 has 15 residues. CDR1 and CDR2 (germline): WSHSY, SAAADI. V gave up 6 bases and J gave up 0 bases, with 11 bases separating them. The CDR3 DNA is TGCGCCAGCAGAAGCGCGGGGGCAACTAATGAAAAACTGTTTTTT. As protein: CASRSAGATNEKLFF.

V gene TRBV4-1 combines with J gene TRBJ1-4, with D possibly matching TRBD1 (6 bases). V was trimmed by 4 bases and J by 0 bases, leaving 12 bases between them. The CDR3 extends over 16 amino acids. Looked up from germline, CDR1 is MGHRA and CDR2 is YSYEKL. This CDR3 reads CASSPGQYSTNEKLFF. The DNA of the CDR3 is TGCGCCAGCAGCCCCGGACAGTATTCAACTAATGAAAAACTGTTTTTT.

V and J are TRBV5-1 and TRBJ1-2; 7 positions agree with TRBD1. J lost 5 bases, V lost 3 bases, and 7 bases had no gene match. This CDR3 comprises 14 residues. Per the germline V gene, CDR1 is SGHRS and CDR2 is YFSETQ. Written as DNA, the CDR3 is TGCGCCAGCAGCTCTAATCAGGGGGTTTATGGCTACACCTTC. Protein product: CASSSNQGVYGYTF.

The chain employs TRBV6-2 or TRBV6-3 and TRBJ1-2, with D possibly being TRBD1 (6 bases). Trimming removed 0 bases at V and 8 bases at J, with 16 bases between. Germline V CDR1 and CDR2: MNHEY, SVGEGT. The CDR3 sequence is 15 residues long. The CDR3 DNA sequence: TGTGCCAGCAGTTACTCCGGGGGGCCCTTGAAGGGCTACACCTTC. Translated, it gives CASSYSGGPLKGYTF.

The chain couples TRBV27 to TRBJ1-1; D may be TRBD1 (5 bases). The CDR3 spans 14 residues. V lost 2 bases and J lost 8, with 15 bases in between. The V gene's germline CDR1 is MNHEY and CDR2 SMNVEV (reference sequence). CDR3 region: CASSLVVGRGEAFF. The CDR3 coding sequence is TGTGCCAGCAGTTTAGTAGTGGGGCGGGGGGAAGCTTTCTTT.

The genes are TRBV2 and TRBJ2-1; D is ambiguous. Germline values: CDR1 SNHLY, CDR2 FYNNEI. The CDR3 loop spans 14 amino acids. Trimming removed 3 bases at V and 7 bases at J, with 13 bases between. The CDR3 protein is CASSDVWVRNEQFF. The CDR3, as DNA: TGTGCCAGCAGTGATGTCTGGGTGCGGAATGAGCAGTTCTTC.

The chain is built from TRBV18 and TRBJ2-2; 7 bases line up with TRBD2. In germline, CDR1 is KGHSH, CDR2 LQKENI. The CDR3 sequence is 14 residues long. V was clipped by 1 base and J by 6 bases; unmatched bases: 2. CDR3 protein: CASSPQGGAGELFF. Written as DNA, the CDR3 is TGTGCCAGCTCACCACAGGGAGGGGCCGGGGAGCTGTTTTTT.

The chain is built from TRBV19 and TRBJ2-7; no firm D call. The CDR3 consists of 17 residues. Germline V lookup: CDR1 LNHDA, CDR2 SQIVND (reference sequence). The V gene lost 2 bases and the J gene lost 5 bases, with 22 bases spanning the gap. The CDR3 sequence is CASSIPLGLLSSHEQYF. CDR3 in DNA: TGTGCCAGTAGTATACCGCTCGGGTTGCTCAGTTCCCACGAGCAGTACTTC.

This clone was recorded once. The chain recombines TRBV2 with TRBJ2-1; TRBD2 might be the D (6 bases). Germline values: CDR1 SNHLY, CDR2 FYNNEI. The CDR3 sequence is 14 residues long. V dropped 8 bases and J dropped 9 bases, with 20 bases sitting between them. In nucleotides, the CDR3 is TGTGCCAGCCACCCGGGGGTATCCCCAAGTGAGCAGTTCTTC. It specifies CASHPGVSPSEQFF.

This clone was found a few times. This chain uses TRBV28 with TRBJ1-4; the D is unclear. V lost 2 bases and J lost 11, with 12 bases in between. This CDR3 has 13 residues. Germline V gene data show CDR1 as MDHEN and CDR2 as SYDVKM. CDR3 DNA sequence: TGTGCCAGCAGTTTACAGGAACCTCAGAAACTGTTTTTT. It codes for CASSLQEPQKLFF.

This clone has only one observation. The V gene is TRBV27, the J gene TRBJ2-1; D call uncertain. CDR1 and CDR2 from the germline V gene are MNHEY and SMNVEV (reference sequence). The V end was cut by 3 bases, the J end by 0 bases, with 6 bases between. The CDR3 is made up of 14 amino acids. CDR3 DNA: TGTGCCAGCAGTTTTCCCGGCTCCTACAATGAGCAGTTCTTC. Residues: CASSFPGSYNEQFF.

The V gene is TRBV7-3, the J gene TRBJ1-5; no reliable D call. Trimming pared 1 base from V and 4 bases from J, leaving 5 bases between. Germline V gene lookup returns CDR1 SGHTA and CDR2 FQGTGA. CDR3 length: 13 residues. The CDR3 region has the DNA TGTGCCAGCAGCTTAAATCAAAATCAGCCCCAGCATTTT. The encoded protein is CASSLNQNQPQHF.

Notes on this clone: Mismatch with germline at one junction end may stem from a read error. V and J are TRBV30 and TRBJ2-3; 8 nucleotides align to TRBD2. Germline CDR1 GTSNPN, CDR2 SVGIG (reference sequence). The CDR3 consists of 11 residues. This CDR3 is CAWSAGGVLNF. As DNA, the CDR3 is TGTGCCTGGAGTGCCGGGGGGGTCTTGAATTTT.

The chain uses TRBV29-1 and TRBJ2-4; 7 nucleotides agree with TRBD1. The germline V gene has CDR1 SQVTM and CDR2 ANQGSEA. This CDR3 is 15 amino acids long. J lost 3 bases, V lost 6 bases, and 11 bases had no gene match. CDR3 amino acids: CSVGTGVEDKNIQYF. As DNA, the CDR3 is TGCAGCGTGGGAACAGGGGTAGAGGACAAAAACATTCAGTACTTC.

This chain links TRBV5-4 with TRBJ1-2, with 10 positions matching TRBD1. This CDR3 spans 18 amino acids. CDR1 and CDR2 (germline): SGHNT, YYREEE (reference sequence). V lost 2 bases, J lost 5 bases, and 15 bases stayed unmatched. CDR3 sequence: CASSFSGQGVSSQYGYTF. In nucleotides, the CDR3 is TGTGCCAGCAGCTTCTCCGGACAGGGGGTCTCCTCCCAGTATGGCTACACCTTC.

V gene TRBV11-1 combines with J gene TRBJ2-5; 14 nucleotides line up with TRBD2. The germline V gene has CDR1 SGHAT and CDR2 FQDESV (reference sequence). Trimming cost V 5 bases and J 2 bases; bases outside gene matches: 4. This CDR3 region has 16 residues. The CDR3 loop is CASSHRTSGGQETQYF. Written as DNA, the CDR3 is TGTGCCAGCAGCCACCGGACTAGCGGGGGGCAAGAGACCCAGTACTTC.

The J gene is TRBJ1-5, the V gene TRBV27; 10 nucleotides agree with TRBD1. The germline gives CDR1 MNHEY, CDR2 SMNVEV (reference sequence). This CDR3 has 17 amino acids. The ends lost 3 bases at V and 1 base at J; junction bases unmatched: 6. This CDR3 reads CASSLTLDRGSNQPQHF. CDR3 DNA sequence: TGTGCCAGCAGTTTGACCCTGGACAGGGGGAGCAATCAGCCCCAGCATTTT.

This clone was seen a handful of times. The rearrangement joins TRBV7-2 to TRBJ2-7, with 9 bases aligning to TRBD1. The J segment lost 1 base and the V segment lost 5 bases, leaving 3 bases of the junction unmatched. Germline values: CDR1 SGHTA, CDR2 FQGNSA. The CDR3 is 14 residues long. Here the CDR3 DNA reads TGTGCCAGCAGCGAGGGACAGGGTTCCTACGAGCAGTACTTC. This gives the protein CASSEGQGSYEQYF.

The chain carries TRBV9 and TRBJ1-2; 8 positions match TRBD1. The CDR3 spans 14 residues. CDR1 and CDR2 from the germline V gene are SGDLS and YYNGEE. With V trimmed by 3 bases and J by 3 bases, 4 bases remained unmatched. Written as DNA, the CDR3 is TGTGCCAGCAGCGCTCCAGGGGGCTACTATGGCTACACCTTC. It specifies CASSAPGGYYGYTF.

This chain links TRBV27 with TRBJ1-5; 8 nucleotides agree with TRBD1. The V and J ends lost 3 bases and 7 bases, in that order; junction bases with no gene match: 5. Germline-derived CDR1 and CDR2 are MNHEY and SMNVEV (reference sequence). CDR3 length equals 14 residues. CDR3 bases: TGTGCCAGCAGTTTTCGGACAGGGAAACAGCCCCAGCATTTT. Its protein is CASSFRTGKQPQHF.